This T cell receptor (beta chain) is from a study of T-cell reconstitution after alpha-beta-depleted transplantation in children. This clonotype was counted ten times or more. V lost 4 bases to trimming and J lost 0 bases; unmatched junction nucleotides: 4. Germline loops: CDR1 SGHRS, CDR2 YFSETQ. The CDR3 length is 16 residues. TCRbeta library preparation incorporated unique molecular identifiers. TCRdb independently ran MiXCR on the PCR reads; one entry per CDR3 protein. The sample includes 70,000 to 95,000 distinct CDR3 sequences, about 12% seen only once; the top ten take 11% to 15%. The sequences come from PBMCs from the stem cell graft donor, collected from the stem cell graft. This sequence originates from a human donor who donated a stem cell graft to a child with inherited bone marrow failure. The chain employs TRBV5-1 and TRBJ2-3, with 11 nucleotides matching TRBD2. CDR3 DNA: TGCGCCAGCAGCGCCGGGACTAGCGGAAGCACAGATACGCAGTATTTT. Its protein is CASSAGTSGSTDTQYF.